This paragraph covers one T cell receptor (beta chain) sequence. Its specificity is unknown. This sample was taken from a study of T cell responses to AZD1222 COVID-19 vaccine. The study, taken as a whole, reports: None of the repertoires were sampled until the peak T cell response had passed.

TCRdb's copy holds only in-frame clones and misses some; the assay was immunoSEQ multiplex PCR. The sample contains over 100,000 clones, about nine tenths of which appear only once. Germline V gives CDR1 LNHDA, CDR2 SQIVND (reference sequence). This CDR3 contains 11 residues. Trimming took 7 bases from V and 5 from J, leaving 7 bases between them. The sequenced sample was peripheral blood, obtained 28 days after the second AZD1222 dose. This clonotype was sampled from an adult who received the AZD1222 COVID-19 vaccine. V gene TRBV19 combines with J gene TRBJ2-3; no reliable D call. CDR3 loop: CASKSGDTQYF. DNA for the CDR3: TGTGCCAGTAAGAGTGGAGATACGCAGTATTTT.